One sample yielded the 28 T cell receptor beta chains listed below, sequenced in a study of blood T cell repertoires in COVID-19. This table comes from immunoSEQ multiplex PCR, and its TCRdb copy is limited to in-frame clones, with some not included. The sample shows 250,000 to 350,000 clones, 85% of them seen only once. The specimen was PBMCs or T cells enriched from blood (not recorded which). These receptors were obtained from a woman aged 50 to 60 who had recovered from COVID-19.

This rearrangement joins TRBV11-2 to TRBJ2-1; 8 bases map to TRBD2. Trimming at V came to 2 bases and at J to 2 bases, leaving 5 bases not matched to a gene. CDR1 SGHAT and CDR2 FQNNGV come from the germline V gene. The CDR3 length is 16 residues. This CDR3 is CASSLLAGVPYNEQFF. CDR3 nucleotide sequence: TGTGCCAGCAGCTTACTAGCGGGTGTTCCCTACAATGAGCAGTTCTTC.

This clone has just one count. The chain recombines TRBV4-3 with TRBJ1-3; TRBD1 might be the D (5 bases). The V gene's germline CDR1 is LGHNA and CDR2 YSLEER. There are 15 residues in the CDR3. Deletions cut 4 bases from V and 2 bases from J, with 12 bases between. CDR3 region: CASSPSPGAGNTIYF. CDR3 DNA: TGCGCCAGCAGCCCAAGTCCGGGGGCTGGAAACACCATATATTTT.

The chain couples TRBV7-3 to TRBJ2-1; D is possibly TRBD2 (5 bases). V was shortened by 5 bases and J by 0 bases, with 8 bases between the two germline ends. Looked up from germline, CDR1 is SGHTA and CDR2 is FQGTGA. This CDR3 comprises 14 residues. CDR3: CASSLTSSYNEQFF. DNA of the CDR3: TGTGCCAGCAGCCTCACTAGCTCCTACAATGAGCAGTTCTTC.

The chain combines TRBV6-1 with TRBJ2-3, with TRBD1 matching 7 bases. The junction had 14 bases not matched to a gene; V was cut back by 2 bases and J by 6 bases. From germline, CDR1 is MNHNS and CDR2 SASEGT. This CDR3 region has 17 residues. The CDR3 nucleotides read TGTGCCAGCAGTGAATGGGAAGGGACAGACTACCCGGATACGCAGTATTTT. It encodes CASSEWEGTDYPDTQYF.

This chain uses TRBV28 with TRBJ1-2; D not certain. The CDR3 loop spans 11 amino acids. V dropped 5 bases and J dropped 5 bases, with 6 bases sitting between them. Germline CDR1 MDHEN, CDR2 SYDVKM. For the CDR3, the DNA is TGTGCCAGCAGTGAGTCTTATGGCTACACCTTC. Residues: CASSESYGYTF.

As DNA, the CDR3 is TGTGCCAGCAGTTCCGGGACAGATAATTCACCCCTCCACTTT. Encoded protein: CASSSGTDNSPLHF. The rearrangement joins TRBV2 to TRBJ1-6; TRBD1 agrees at 7 bases. The CDR3 has 14 residues. With 5 bases clipped from V and 5 bases from J, the junction kept 3 bases outside the gene matches. CDR1 SNHLY and CDR2 FYNNEI come from the germline V gene.

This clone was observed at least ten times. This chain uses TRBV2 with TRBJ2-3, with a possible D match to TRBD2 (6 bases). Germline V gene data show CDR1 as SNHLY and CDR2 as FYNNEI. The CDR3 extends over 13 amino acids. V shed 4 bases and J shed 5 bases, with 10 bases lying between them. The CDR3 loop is CASSVTRQDTQYF. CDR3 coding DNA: TGTGCCAGCAGTGTGACTAGACAAGATACGCAGTATTTT.

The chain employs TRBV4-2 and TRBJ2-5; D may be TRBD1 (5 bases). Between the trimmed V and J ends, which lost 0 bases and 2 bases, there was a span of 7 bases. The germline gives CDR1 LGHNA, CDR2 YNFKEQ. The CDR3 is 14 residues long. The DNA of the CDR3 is TGTGCCAGCAGCCAAGACCAGGGACAAGAGACCCAGTACTTC. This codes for CASSQDQGQETQYF.

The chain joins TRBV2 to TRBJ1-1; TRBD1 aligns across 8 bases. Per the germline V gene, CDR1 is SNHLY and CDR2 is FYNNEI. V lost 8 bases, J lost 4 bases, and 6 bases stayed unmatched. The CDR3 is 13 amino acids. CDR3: CASAGQGVTEAFF. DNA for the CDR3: TGTGCCAGCGCTGGACAGGGCGTCACTGAAGCTTTCTTT.

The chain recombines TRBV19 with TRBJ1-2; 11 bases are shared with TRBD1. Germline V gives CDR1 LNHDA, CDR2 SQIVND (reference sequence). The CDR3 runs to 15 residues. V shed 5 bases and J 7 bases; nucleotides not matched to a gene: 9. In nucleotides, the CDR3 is TGTGCCAGTAGTGCCCCGGGACAGGGGGTAGGTGGCTACACCTTC. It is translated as CASSAPGQGVGGYTF.

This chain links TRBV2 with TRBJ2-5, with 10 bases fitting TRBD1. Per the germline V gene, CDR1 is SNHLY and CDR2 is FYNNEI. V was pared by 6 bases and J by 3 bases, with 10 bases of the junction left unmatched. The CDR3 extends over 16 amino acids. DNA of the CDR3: TGTGCCAGCAGGCACAATCGGGACAGGGGAAAAGAGACCCAGTACTTC. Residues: CASRHNRDRGKETQYF.

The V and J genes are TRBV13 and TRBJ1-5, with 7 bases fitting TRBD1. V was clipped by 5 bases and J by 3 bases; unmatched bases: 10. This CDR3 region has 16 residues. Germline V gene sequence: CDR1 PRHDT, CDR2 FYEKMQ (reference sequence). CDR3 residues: CASSPFSGGPNQPQHF. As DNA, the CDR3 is TGTGCCAGCAGCCCCTTTTCAGGGGGACCCAATCAGCCCCAGCATTTT.

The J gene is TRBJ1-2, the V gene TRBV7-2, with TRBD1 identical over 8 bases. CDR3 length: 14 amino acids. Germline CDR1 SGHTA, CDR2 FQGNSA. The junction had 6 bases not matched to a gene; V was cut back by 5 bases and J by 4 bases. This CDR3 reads CASSPRQGSYGYTF. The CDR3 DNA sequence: TGTGCCAGCAGCCCGCGACAGGGGTCCTATGGCTACACCTTC. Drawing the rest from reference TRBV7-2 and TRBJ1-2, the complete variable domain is GAGVSQSPSNKVTEKGKDVELRCDPISGHTALYWYRQSLGQGLEFLIYFQGNSAPDKSGLPSDRFSAERTGGSVSTLTIQRTQQEDSAVYLCASSPRQGSYGYTFGSGTRLTVV.

Written as DNA, the CDR3 is TGTGCCAGTAGTATTTTAGTGGGTGCCGCGGACACCGGGGAGCTGTTTTTT. Residues: CASSILVGAADTGELFF. This chain uses TRBV19 with TRBJ2-2; D is ambiguous. Trimming took off 3 bases at V and 3 bases at J, with 17 bases between the two ends. This CDR3 has 17 residues. Per germline, CDR1 LNHDA and CDR2 SQIVND (reference sequence).

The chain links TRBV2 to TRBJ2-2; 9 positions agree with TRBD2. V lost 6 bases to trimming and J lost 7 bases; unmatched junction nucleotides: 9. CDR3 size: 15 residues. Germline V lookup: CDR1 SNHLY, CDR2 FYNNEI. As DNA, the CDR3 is TGTGCCAGCAGCCCACTGGCGGGAGGGGTCGGGGAGCTGTTTTTT. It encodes CASSPLAGGVGELFF.

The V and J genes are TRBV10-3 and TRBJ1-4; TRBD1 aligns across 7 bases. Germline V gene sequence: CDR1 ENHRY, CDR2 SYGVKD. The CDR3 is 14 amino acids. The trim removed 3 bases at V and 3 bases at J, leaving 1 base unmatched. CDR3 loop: CAISEQGSNEKLFF. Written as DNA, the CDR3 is TGTGCCATCAGTGAACAGGGGTCTAATGAAAAACTGTTTTTT.

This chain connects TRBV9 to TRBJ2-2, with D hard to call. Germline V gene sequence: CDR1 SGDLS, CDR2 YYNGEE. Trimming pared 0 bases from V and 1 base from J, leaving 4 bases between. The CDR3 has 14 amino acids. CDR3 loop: CASSVVQNTGELFF. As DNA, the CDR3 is TGTGCCAGCAGCGTAGTTCAGAACACCGGGGAGCTGTTTTTT.

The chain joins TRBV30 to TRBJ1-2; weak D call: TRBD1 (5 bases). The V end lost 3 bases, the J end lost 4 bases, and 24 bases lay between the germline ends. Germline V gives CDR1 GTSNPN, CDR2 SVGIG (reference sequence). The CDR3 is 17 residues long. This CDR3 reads CAWRDGAGLLIGYGYTF. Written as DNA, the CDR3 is TGTGCCTGGAGAGATGGGGCAGGGCTGCTTATCGGCTATGGCTACACCTTC.

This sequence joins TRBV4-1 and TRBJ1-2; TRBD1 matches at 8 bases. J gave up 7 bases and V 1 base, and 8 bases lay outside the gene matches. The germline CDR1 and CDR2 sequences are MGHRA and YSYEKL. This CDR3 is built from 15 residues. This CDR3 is CASSQVGQGAFGYTF. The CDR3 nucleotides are TGCGCCAGCAGCCAAGTTGGGCAGGGGGCGTTTGGCTACACCTTC.

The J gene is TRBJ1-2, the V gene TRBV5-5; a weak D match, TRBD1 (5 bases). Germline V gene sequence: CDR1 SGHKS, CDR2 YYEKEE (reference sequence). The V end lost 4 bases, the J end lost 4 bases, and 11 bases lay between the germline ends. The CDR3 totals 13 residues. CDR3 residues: CASSPGQSYGYTF. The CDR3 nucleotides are TGTGCCAGCAGCCCAGGGCAGTCCTATGGCTACACCTTC. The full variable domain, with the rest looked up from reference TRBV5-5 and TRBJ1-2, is DAGVTQSPTHLIKTRGQQVTLRCSPISGHKSVSWYQQVLGQGPQFIFQYYEKEERGRGNFPDRFSARQFPNYSSELNVNALLLGDSALYLCASSPGQSYGYTFGSGTRLTVV.

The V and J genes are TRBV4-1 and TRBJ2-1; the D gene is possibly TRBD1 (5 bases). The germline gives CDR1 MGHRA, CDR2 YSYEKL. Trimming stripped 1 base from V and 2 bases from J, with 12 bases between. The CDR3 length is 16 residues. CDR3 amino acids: CASSQVMVGAYNEQFF. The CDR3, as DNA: TGCGCCAGCAGCCAAGTGATGGTAGGGGCCTACAATGAGCAGTTCTTC.

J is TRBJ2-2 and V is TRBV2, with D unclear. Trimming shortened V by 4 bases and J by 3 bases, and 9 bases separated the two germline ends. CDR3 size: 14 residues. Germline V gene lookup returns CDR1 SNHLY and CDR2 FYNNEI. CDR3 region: CASSVDTYTGELFF. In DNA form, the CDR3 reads TGTGCCAGCAGTGTCGACACTTACACCGGGGAGCTGTTTTTT.

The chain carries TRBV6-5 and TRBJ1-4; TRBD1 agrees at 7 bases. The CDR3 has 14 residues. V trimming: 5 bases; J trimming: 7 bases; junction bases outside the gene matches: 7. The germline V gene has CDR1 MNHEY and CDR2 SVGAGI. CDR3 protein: CASSPQGIGEKLFF. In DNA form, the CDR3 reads TGTGCCAGCAGTCCACAGGGGATTGGTGAAAAACTGTTTTTT.

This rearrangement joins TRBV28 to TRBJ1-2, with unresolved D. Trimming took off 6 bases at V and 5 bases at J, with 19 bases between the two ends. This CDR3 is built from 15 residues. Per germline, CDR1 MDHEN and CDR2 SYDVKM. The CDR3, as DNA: TGTGCCAGCAGCAAAGCCCCCGCCCCGCATTATGGCTACACCTTC. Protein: CASSKAPAPHYGYTF.

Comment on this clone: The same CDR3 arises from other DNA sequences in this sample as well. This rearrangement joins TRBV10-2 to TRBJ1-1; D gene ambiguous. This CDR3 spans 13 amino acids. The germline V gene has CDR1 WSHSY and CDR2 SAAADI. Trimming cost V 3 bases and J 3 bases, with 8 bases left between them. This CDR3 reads CASSDQDYTEAFF. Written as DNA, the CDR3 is TGCGCCAGCAGTGATCAGGATTACACTGAAGCTTTCTTT.

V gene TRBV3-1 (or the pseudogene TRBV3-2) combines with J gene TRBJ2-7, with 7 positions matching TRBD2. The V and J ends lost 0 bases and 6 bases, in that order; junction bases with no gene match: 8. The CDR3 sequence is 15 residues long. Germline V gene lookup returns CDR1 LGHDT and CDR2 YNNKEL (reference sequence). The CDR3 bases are TGTGCCAGCAGCCAAGATTCCAGCGGGGCCCGCGAGCAGTACTTC. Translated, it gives CASSQDSSGAREQYF.

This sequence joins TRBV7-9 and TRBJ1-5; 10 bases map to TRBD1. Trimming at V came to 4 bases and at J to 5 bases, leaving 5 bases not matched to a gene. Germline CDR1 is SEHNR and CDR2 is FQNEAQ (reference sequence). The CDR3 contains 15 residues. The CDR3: CASSSGTGDHQPQHF. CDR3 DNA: TGTGCCAGCAGCTCAGGGACAGGGGATCATCAGCCCCAGCATTTT.

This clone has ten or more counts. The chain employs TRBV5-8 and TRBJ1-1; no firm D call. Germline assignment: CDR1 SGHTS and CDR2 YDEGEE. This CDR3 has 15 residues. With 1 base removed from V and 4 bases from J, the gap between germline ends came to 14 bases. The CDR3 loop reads CASSLPPGRGTEAFF. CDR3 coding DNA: TGTGCCAGCAGCTTGCCCCCCGGGCGGGGCACTGAAGCTTTCTTT.